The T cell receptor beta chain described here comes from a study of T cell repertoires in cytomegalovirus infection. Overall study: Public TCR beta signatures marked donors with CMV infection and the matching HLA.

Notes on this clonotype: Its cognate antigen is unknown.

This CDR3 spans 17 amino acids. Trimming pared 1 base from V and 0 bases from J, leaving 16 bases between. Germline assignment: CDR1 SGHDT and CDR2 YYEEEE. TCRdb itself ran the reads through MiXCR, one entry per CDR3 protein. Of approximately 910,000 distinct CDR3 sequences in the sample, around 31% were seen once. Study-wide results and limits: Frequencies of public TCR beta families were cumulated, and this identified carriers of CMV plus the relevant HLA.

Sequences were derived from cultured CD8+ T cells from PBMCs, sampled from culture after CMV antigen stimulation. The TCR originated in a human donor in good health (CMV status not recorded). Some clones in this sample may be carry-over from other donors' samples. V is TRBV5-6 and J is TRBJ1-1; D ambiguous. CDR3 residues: CASSLITLLEVNTEAFF. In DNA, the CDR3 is TGTGCCAGCAGCTTGATAACCCTCCTAGAGGTGAACACTGAAGCTTTCTTT.